Listed below are T cell receptor beta chains from one sample, sequenced in a study of cytomegalovirus exposure and HLA in healthy donors. Assay: immunoSEQ multiplex PCR; the TCRdb copy retains only in-frame clones and omits some. The table lists over 150,000 clones, approximately 80% of them singletons, with around 5% in the top ten. Sequencing was done on a sample of PBMCs. Receptor source: a man younger than 30 in good health and CMV-seronegative. The CDR3 runs from the conserved cysteine through the conserved F or W. The D gene is left open where the match is weak. Clone size is not always given. Where it is, it says once, few, many or a class for expanded clones.

cdr3_nt: TGTGCCAGCAGTGGGGCGGGACTGGCAGATACGCAGTATTTT
cdr3_aa: CASSGAGLADTQYF
clone_size: -
j_call: TRBJ2-3
d_call: -
v_call: TRBV6-1

cdr3_nt: TGTGCCAGCAGCATGACATTCGGGACTCCAGAGAGGTACGAGCAGTACTTC
cdr3_aa: CASSMTFGTPERYEQYF
clone_size: -
j_call: TRBJ2-7
d_call: -
v_call: TRBV7-8

cdr3_nt: TGTGCCACCAGCAGAGATCAGGGTAGGTGGTACTTC
cdr3_aa: CATSRDQGRWYF
clone_size: -
j_call: TRBJ2-7
d_call: -
v_call: TRBV15

cdr3_nt: TGTGCCAGCAGTTCCTGGGCTTCTGGGGCCAACGTCCTGACTTTC
cdr3_aa: CASSSWASGANVLTF
clone_size: -
j_call: TRBJ2-6
d_call: -
v_call: TRBV27

cdr3_nt: TGTGCCAGTAGTTGGACTTTTTCCTACGAGCAGTACTTC
cdr3_aa: CASSWTFSYEQYF
clone_size: -
j_call: TRBJ2-7
d_call: -
v_call: TRBV19

cdr3_nt: TGCGCCAGCAGCCAACAGGGCGAAAAACTGTTTTTT
cdr3_aa: CASSQQGEKLFF
clone_size: few
j_call: TRBJ1-4
d_call: -
v_call: TRBV4-1

cdr3_nt: TGTGCCTGGAGTGGCGGACTCCTCCAAGAGACCCAGTACTTC
cdr3_aa: CAWSGGLLQETQYF
clone_size: -
j_call: TRBJ2-5
d_call: -
v_call: TRBV30

cdr3_nt: TGTGCCAGCAGCTTAGATTCGGGACCCGCGGGGGAGCAGTTCTTC
cdr3_aa: CASSLDSGPAGEQFF
clone_size: -
j_call: TRBJ2-1
d_call: -
v_call: TRBV11-2

cdr3_nt: TGTGCCAGTAGTCGGGACAGGGGGCTCTACGAGCAGTACTTC
cdr3_aa: CASSRDRGLYEQYF
clone_size: once
j_call: TRBJ2-7
d_call: TRBD1
v_call: TRBV19

cdr3_nt: TGTGCCAGCAGCCCACGACTAGCGGCCTCCTACAATGAGCAGTTCTTC
cdr3_aa: CASSPRLAASYNEQFF
clone_size: -
j_call: TRBJ2-1
d_call: TRBD2
v_call: TRBV7-6

cdr3_nt: TGTGCCAGCTCACCAGGACACACCCAAGAGACCCAGTACTTC
cdr3_aa: CASSPGHTQETQYF
clone_size: -
j_call: TRBJ2-5
d_call: -
v_call: TRBV18

cdr3_nt: TGTGCCAGCTCACCTAGCGAGGGGGGCAATCAGCCCCAGCATTTT
cdr3_aa: CASSPSEGGNQPQHF
clone_size: -
j_call: TRBJ1-5
d_call: -
v_call: TRBV18

cdr3_nt: TGTGCCAGCAGTTGGGGGGACCAAGAGACCCAGTACTTC
cdr3_aa: CASSWGDQETQYF
clone_size: -
j_call: TRBJ2-5
d_call: -
v_call: TRBV27

cdr3_nt: TGTGCCAGCAGTTTATCGGGCAGCCCAACAAACTATGGCTACACCTTC
cdr3_aa: CASSLSGSPTNYGYTF
clone_size: -
j_call: TRBJ1-2
d_call: -
v_call: TRBV27

cdr3_nt: TGCGCCAGCAGCTTTGGAGAAGAGACCCAGTACTTC
cdr3_aa: CASSFGEETQYF
clone_size: -
j_call: TRBJ2-5
d_call: -
v_call: TRBV5-1

cdr3_nt: TGTGCCAGCAGTTTAGACAGGGACCATGGCTACACCTTC
cdr3_aa: CASSLDRDHGYTF
clone_size: once
j_call: TRBJ1-2
d_call: TRBD1
v_call: TRBV28

cdr3_nt: TGTGCCAGCAGTTTGACAGGGACGGGACAGCCCCAGCATTTT
cdr3_aa: CASSLTGTGQPQHF
clone_size: few
j_call: TRBJ1-5
d_call: TRBD1
v_call: TRBV28

cdr3_nt: TGTGCCAGTTCAGGGGCCCACTACGAGCAGTACTTC
cdr3_aa: CASSGAHYEQYF
clone_size: -
j_call: TRBJ2-7
d_call: -
v_call: TRBV2

cdr3_nt: TGTGCCAGCAGTCTTCCCGGTCTGGGGGCCACTGAAGCTTTCTTT
cdr3_aa: CASSLPGLGATEAFF
clone_size: -
j_call: TRBJ1-1
d_call: -
v_call: TRBV7-9

cdr3_nt: TGTGCCAGCAGCTTCCCCCAGAACACCGGGGAGCTGTTTTTT
cdr3_aa: CASSFPQNTGELFF
clone_size: once
j_call: TRBJ2-2
d_call: -
v_call: TRBV7-6

cdr3_nt: TGTGCCAGCAGCCCAACAGGCCTTGAAAACACCATATATTTT
cdr3_aa: CASSPTGLENTIYF
clone_size: few
j_call: TRBJ1-3
d_call: -
v_call: TRBV6-5